The subject of this entry is one T cell receptor beta chain. Antigen specificity is unknown. The data originate from a study of T cells in Graves' hyperthyroidism and ophthalmopathy. Study-level findings and limits: Ophthalmopathy, as predicted by the model, came a median about seven months after the prediction.

From RNA transcripts, TCR beta CDR3 regions were amplified. The TCR CDR3 was amplified in a first-round RT-PCR using the HTBI primer set. TCRdb re-called the multiplex PCR reads through MiXCR, storing one row per CDR3 protein. The data hold 450,000 to 650,000 distinct CDR3 sequences, with 11% to 15% observed a single time. The V segment lost 5 bases and the J segment 8 bases; nucleotides outside the gene matches: 9. The germline V gene has CDR1 SNHLY and CDR2 FYNNEI. The CDR3 is made up of 15 amino acids. This TCR was recovered from a woman aged 18 to 35 with Graves' ophthalmopathy. Sequencing input: blood. The gene calls are TRBV2 and TRBJ1-6, with 7 nucleotides matching TRBD1. The CDR3 is CASSRRTGGDSPLHF. CDR3 DNA: TGTGCCAGCAGTCGACGGACAGGCGGTGATTCACCCCTCCACTTT.